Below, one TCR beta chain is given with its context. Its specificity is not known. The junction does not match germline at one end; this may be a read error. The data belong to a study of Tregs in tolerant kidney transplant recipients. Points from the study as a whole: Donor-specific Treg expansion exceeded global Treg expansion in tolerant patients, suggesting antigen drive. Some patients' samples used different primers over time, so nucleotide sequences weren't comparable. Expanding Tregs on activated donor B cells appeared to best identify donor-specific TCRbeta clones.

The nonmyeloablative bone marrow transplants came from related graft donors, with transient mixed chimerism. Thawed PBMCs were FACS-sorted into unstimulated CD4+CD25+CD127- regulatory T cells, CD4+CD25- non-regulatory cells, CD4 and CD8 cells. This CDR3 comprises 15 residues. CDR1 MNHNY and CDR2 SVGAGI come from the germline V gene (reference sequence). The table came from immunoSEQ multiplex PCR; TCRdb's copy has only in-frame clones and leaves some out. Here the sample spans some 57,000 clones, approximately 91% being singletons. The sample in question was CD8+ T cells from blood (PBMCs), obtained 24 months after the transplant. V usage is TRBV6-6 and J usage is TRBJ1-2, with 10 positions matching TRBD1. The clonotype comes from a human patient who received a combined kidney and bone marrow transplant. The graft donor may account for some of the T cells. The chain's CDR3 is CASSYGQGDRYGYPF. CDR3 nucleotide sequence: TGTGCCAGCAGTTATGGACAGGGGGACCGATATGGCTACCCCTTC.